This section outlines one T cell receptor (beta chain) sequence together with its context. The data originate from a study of T cell changes during pregnancy in multiple sclerosis. The CDR3 loop spans 15 amino acids. V was pared by 1 base and J by 5 bases, with 10 bases between. CDR1 SGHRS and CDR2 YFSETQ come from the germline V gene. Profiling relied on immunoSEQ multiplex PCR, and the TCRdb table lists in-frame clones only, not all of them. This sample has under 35,000 clones; around 94% occur once, and the top ten carry around 0.71%. The sequences come from CD4+ T cells from peripheral blood mononuclear cells, collected in the first trimester of pregnancy. J is TRBJ1-6 and V is TRBV5-1, with unresolved D. The sequence was collected from a female donor with multiple sclerosis, enrolled in a pregnancy study. The CDR3 is CASSLLGEDNSPLHF. DNA for the CDR3: TGCGCCAGCAGCTTGCTCGGGGAAGATAATTCACCCCTCCACTTT.